This note documents a single T cell receptor beta chain sequence. Its antigen has not been determined. Per-base qualities were not stored, and no clone one base away is much larger. Libraries were made using PCR. Reads for this sample came from an Illumina HiSeq 2500. Molecular barcoding was employed in the preparation of TCR libraries, with unique molecular identifiers being used to normalize TCRbeta repertoire quantification. TCRdb passed the public sequencing reads through fastp at Q25 and MiXCR, retaining productive beta sequences. Every distinct CDR3 protein forms one entry, paired with its most common genes and DNA. Recorded for this sample are 530,000 or so distinct CDR3 sequences; 25% to 30% of them occurred a single time. The top ten clonotypes cover about 35% of the sample. These data originate in a study of T-cell reconstitution after alpha-beta-depleted transplantation in children listed by TCRdb under 2016. Some background on the complete study: T-cell immune reconstitution after TCRalphabeta/CD19-depleted allogeneic hematopoietic cell transplantation in children was quantitatively tracked in the study by means of TCR repertoire profiling.

The paper's findings and limits, for the study overall: In some patients, the high TCRbeta diversity seen at day 60 was put down to recipient T cells and intrathymic progenitors that had survived conditioning. Over the following months the frequencies of hyperexpanded clones went down, and after one year T-cell counts and TCRbeta diversity were mostly credited to newly produced T cells. The apparently early alphabetaT-cell count recovery about two months after transplant was reportedly dependent on only several hundred rapidly expanded clones derived from non-depleted graft cells.

The treatment or condition label here, explained by the study, means: allogeneic hematopoietic cell transplantation with graft depleted of TCRalphabeta T cells and CD19 B cells. TCRalphabeta/CD19-depleted allogeneic hematopoietic cell grafts were given to the transplant recipients, all of whom were children. Reading from cysteine to phenylalanine, the CDR3 counts 13 amino acids. Only the CDR3 DNA is retained, 39 bases long and in frame from the first base. The V end loses 4 bases and the J end loses 1 base, and a stretch of 6 bases separates them. CDR1 and CDR2 (MNHEY, SMNVEV) derive from the germline V gene (reference sequence).

This receptor chain uses TRBV27 and TRBJ2-3; there is no confident call for the D gene. This receptor was taken from a boy under two years old with Wiskott-Aldrich syndrome, due to receive a stem cell transplant. The material sequenced was PBMCs, taken before TCRalphabeta/CD19-depleted stem cell transplant. In nucleotide form, the sequence is TGTGCCAGCAGTTCGGACCGCACAGATACGCAGTATTTT. The encoded protein is CASSSDRTDTQYF.